Sequencing of this T cell receptor beta chain was carried out in a study of shared clonotypes between healthy human individuals. Study in general: CD4 naive and CD4 memory each took three plates per donor, while CD8 naive took two and CD8 memory one.

CDR3 length: 14 amino acids. Germline values: CDR1 MDHEN, CDR2 SYDVKM. V was trimmed by 1 base and J by 1 base, leaving 7 bases between them. Study-wide findings and caveats: Large sequencing depth failed to make sorted-subset sequencing complete, rarefaction showed.

Worth noting for this clone: Its specificity is not known.

The authors divided CD4+ cells into CD45RA+ naive and CD45RA-negative memory subsets. Generated by immunoSEQ multiplex PCR, the TCRdb table keeps only in-frame clones and is missing some. Found here are a few million clones, 85% to 95% of them singletons; the top ten hold about 0.39%. Sequenced sample: naive CD4+ T cells from PBMCs. Subset noted: CD45RA+ positively selected. The rearrangement uses TRBV28 and TRBJ1-2; D unclear. The receptor was isolated from a man aged 18 to 29 in good health. Some clones in this sample may be carry-over from other donors' samples. The CDR3 reads CASSLYSHNYGYTF. DNA of the CDR3: TGTGCCAGCAGTTTATACAGCCATAACTATGGCTACACCTTC.